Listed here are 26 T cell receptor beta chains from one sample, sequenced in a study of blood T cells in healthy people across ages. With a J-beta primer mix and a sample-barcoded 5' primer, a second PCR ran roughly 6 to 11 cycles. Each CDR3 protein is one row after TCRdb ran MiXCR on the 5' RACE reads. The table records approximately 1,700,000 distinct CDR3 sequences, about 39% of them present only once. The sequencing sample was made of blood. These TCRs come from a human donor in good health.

CDR3 sequence reads: CASSSGTGDTYNEQFF. The CDR3 nucleotides are TGTGCCAGCAGCTCGGGGACAGGCGATACCTACAATGAGCAGTTCTTC. The gene calls are TRBV7-9 and TRBJ2-1, with 8 bases that match TRBD1. The CDR3 loop spans 16 amino acids. The J segment lost 2 bases and the V segment lost 4 bases, leaving 7 bases of the junction unmatched. The germline CDR1 and CDR2 sequences are SEHNR and FQNEAQ (reference sequence).

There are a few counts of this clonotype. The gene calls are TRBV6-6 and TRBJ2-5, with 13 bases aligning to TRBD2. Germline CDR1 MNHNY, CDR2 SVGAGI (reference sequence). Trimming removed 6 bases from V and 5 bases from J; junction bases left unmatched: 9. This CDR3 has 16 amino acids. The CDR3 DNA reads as TGTGCCAGCAGGCAAACTAGCGGGAGGGACGGGGAGACCCAGTACTTC. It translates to CASRQTSGRDGETQYF.

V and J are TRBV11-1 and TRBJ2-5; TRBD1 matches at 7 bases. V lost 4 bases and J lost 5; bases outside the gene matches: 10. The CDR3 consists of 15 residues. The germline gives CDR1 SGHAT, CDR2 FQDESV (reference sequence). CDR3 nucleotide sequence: TGTGCCAGCAGCTCTCGGGACAGCCAGCTGGAGACCCAGTACTTC. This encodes CASSSRDSQLETQYF.

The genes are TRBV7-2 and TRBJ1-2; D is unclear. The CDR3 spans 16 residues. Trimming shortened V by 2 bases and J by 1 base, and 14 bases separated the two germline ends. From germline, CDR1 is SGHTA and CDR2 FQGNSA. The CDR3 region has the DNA TGTGCCAGCAGCTTACGCGGAGCTGATTATAACTATGGCTACACCTTC. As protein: CASSLRGADYNYGYTF.

CDR3 coding DNA: TGCGCCAGCAGCCAAGATGGGGGACAGCATTCCTACAATGAGCAGTTCTTC. Protein sequence: CASSQDGGQHSYNEQFF. The rearrangement uses TRBV4-3 and TRBJ2-1; 7 positions match TRBD1. V was pared by 0 bases and J by 1 base, with 6 bases of the junction left unmatched. Germline-derived CDR1 and CDR2 are LGHNA and YSLEER. This CDR3 comprises 17 residues.

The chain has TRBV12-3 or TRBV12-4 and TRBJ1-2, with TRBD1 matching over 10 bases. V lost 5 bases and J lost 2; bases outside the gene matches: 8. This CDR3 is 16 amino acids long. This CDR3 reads CASSRGTGATNYGYTF. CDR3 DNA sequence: TGTGCCAGCAGTCGAGGGACAGGGGCGACCAACTATGGCTACACCTTC.

CDR3 region: CASSFWGGENIQYF. The CDR3 DNA sequence: TGTGCCAGCAGCTTTTGGGGAGGGGAGAACATTCAGTACTTC. The chain recombines TRBV5-4 with TRBJ2-4; TRBD2 aligns across 7 bases. Germline V CDR1 and CDR2: SGHNT, YYREEE (reference sequence). After removal of 2 bases from V and 7 bases from J, the junction contained 6 bases not matched to a gene. This CDR3 contains 14 residues. The full variable domain, with the rest looked up from reference TRBV5-4 and TRBJ2-4, is ETGVTQSPTHLIKTRGQQVTLRCSSQSGHNTVSWYQQALGQGPQFIFQYYREEENGRGNFPPRFSGLQFPNYSSELNVNALELDDSALYLCASSFWGGENIQYFGAGTRLSVL.

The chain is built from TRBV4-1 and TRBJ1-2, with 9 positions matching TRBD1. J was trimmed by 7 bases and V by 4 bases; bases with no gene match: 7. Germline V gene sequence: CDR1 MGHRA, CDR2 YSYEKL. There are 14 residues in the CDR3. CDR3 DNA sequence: TGCGCCAGCAGCCCCCTGGGGGACAGGGTTGGCTACACCTTC. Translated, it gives CASSPLGDRVGYTF.

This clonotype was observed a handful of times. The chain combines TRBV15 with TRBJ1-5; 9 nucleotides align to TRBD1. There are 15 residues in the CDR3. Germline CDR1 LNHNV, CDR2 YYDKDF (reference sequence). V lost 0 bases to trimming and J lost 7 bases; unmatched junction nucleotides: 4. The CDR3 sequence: CATSRDRTGGQPQHF. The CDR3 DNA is TGTGCCACCAGCAGAGATCGAACAGGGGGCCAGCCCCAGCATTTT.

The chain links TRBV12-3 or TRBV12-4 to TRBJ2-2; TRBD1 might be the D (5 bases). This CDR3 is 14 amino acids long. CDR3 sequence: CATRGRVNTGELFF. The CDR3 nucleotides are TGTGCTACAAGAGGCAGGGTGAACACCGGGGAGCTGTTTTTT.

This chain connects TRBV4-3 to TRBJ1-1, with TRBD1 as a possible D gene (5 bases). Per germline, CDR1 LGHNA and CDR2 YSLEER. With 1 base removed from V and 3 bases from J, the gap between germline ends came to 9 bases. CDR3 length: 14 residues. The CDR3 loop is CASSQAWTYTEAFF. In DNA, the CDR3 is TGCGCCAGCAGCCAAGCTTGGACATACACTGAAGCTTTCTTT.

The CDR3 protein is CSVVSERHRHGYTF. In nucleotides, the CDR3 is TGCAGCGTTGTTTCAGAAAGGCACAGGCATGGCTACACCTTC. The V gene is TRBV29-1, the J gene TRBJ1-2; TRBD1 is a possible D gene (5 bases). This CDR3 region has 14 residues. In germline, CDR1 is SQVTM, CDR2 ANQGSEA. The V end was cut by 4 bases, the J end by 6 bases, with 18 bases between.

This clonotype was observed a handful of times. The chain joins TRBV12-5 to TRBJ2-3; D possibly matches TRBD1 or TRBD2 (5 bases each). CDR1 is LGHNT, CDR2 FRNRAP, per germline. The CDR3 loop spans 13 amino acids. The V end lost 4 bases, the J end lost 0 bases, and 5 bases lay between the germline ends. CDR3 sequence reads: CASGWGSTDTQYF. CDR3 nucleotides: TGTGCTAGTGGTTGGGGGAGCACAGATACGCAGTATTTT.

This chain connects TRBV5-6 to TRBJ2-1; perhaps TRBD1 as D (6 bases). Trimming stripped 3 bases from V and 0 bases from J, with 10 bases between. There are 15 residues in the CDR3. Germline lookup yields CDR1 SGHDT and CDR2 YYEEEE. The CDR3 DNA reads TGTGCCAGCAGCTCCTGGACAGACTCCTACAATGAGCAGTTCTTC. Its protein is CASSSWTDSYNEQFF.

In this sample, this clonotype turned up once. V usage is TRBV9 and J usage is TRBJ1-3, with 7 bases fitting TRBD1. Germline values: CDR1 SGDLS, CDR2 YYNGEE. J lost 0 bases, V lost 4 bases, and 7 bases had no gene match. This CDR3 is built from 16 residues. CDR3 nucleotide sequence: TGTGCCAGCAGCACGGCAGGGGGGCCCTCTGGAAACACCATATATTTT. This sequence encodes CASSTAGGPSGNTIYF.

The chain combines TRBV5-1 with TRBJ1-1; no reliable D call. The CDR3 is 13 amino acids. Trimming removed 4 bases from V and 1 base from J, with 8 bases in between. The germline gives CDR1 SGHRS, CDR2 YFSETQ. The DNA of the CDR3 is TGCGCCAGCAGCACCGGGAAGAACACTGAAGCTTTCTTT. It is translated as CASSTGKNTEAFF.

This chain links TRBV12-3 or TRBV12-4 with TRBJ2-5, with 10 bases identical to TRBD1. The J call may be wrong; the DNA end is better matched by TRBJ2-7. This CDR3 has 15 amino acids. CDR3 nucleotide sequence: TGTGCCAGCAGCTTAACGGACAGGGGGTTAAGCGAGCAGTACTTC. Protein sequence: CASSLTDRGLSEQYF.

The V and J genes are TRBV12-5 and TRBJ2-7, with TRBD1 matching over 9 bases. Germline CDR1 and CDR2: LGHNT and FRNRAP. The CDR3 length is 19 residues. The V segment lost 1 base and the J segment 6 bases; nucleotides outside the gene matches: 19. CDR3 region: CASGLALGQGLDYPLEQYF. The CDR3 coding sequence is TGTGCTAGTGGTTTGGCCCTCGGACAGGGGCTTGATTACCCTCTCGAGCAGTACTTC.

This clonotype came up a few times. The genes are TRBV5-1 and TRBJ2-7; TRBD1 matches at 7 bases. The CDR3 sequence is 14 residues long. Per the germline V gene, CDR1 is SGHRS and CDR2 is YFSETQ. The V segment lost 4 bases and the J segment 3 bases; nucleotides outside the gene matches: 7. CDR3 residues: CASSQDRKIYEQYF. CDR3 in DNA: TGCGCCAGCAGCCAGGACAGGAAAATCTACGAGCAGTACTTC. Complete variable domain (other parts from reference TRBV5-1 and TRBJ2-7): KAGVTQTPRYLIKTRGQQVTLSCSPISGHRSVSWYQQTPGQGLQFLFEYFSETQRNKGNFPGRFSGRQFSNSRSEMNVSTLELGDSALYLCASSQDRKIYEQYFGPGTRLTVT.

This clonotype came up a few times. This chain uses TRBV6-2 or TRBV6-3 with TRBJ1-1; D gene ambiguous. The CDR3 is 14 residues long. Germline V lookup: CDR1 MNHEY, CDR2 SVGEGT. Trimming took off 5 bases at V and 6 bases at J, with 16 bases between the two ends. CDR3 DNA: TGTGCCAGCAGTCCTAGAGGCCGGACCGCTGAAGCTTTCTTT. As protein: CASSPRGRTAEAFF.

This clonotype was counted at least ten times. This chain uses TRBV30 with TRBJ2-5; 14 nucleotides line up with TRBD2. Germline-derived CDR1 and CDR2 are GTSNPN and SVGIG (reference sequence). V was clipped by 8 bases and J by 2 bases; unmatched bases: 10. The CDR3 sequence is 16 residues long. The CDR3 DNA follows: TGTGCCGAGGGACTAGCGGGGGCCAGGAGACAAGAGACCCAGTACTTC. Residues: CAEGLAGARRQETQYF.

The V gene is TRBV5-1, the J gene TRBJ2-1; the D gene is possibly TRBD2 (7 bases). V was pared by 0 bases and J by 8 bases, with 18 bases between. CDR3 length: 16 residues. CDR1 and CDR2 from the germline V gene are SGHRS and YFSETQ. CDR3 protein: CASSLVKGSGGDEQFF. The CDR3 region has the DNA TGCGCCAGCAGCTTGGTAAAAGGATCGGGGGGCGATGAGCAGTTCTTC.

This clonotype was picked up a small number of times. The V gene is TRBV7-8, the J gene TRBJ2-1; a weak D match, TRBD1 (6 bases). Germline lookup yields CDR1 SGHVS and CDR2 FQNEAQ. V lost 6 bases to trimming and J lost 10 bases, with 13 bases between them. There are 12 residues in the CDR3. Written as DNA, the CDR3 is TGTGCCAGCAGTCATATTCAGGGGGAGCAGTTCTTC. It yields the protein CASSHIQGEQFF.

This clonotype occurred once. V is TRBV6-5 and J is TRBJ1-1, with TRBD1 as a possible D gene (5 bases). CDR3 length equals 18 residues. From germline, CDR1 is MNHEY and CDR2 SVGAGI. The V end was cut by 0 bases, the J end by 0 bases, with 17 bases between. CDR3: CASSYSLRGHHMNTEAFF. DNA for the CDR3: TGTGCCAGCAGTTACTCATTGCGTGGACACCATATGAACACTGAAGCTTTCTTT.

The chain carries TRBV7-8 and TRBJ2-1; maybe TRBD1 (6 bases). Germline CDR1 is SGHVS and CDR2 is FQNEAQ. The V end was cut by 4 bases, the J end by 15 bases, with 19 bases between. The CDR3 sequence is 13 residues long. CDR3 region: CASSSHIQGSGFF. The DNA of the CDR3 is TGTGCCAGCAGCTCGCACATACAGGGCTCCGGGTTCTTC.

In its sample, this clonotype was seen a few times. The CDR3 nucleotides read TGTGCCAGCAGGGGGACAGGGGTTGAGCAGTACTTC. Translating gives CASRGTGVEQYF. The J gene is TRBJ2-7, the V gene TRBV7-2; 10 bases match TRBD1. V shed 6 bases, J shed 7 bases, and the junction held 3 bases outside the gene matches. The CDR3 has 12 amino acids. Germline V gene data show CDR1 as SGHTA and CDR2 as FQGNSA.